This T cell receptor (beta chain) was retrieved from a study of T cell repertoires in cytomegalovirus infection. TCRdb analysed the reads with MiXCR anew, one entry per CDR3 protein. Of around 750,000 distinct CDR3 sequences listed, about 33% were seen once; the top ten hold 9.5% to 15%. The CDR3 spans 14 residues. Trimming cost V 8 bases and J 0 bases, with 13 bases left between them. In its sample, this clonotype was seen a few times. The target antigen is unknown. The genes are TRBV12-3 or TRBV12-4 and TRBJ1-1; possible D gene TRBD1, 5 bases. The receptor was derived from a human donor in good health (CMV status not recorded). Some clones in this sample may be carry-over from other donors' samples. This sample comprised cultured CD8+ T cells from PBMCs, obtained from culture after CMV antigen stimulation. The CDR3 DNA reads TGTGCCAGCTGGGGACCGCTTGTGAACACTGAAGCTTTCTTT. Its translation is CASWGPLVNTEAFF.